The rows below give T cell receptor beta chains drawn from one sample of a study of T-cell memory formation after mild COVID-19. Via MiXCR, TCRdb re-called the 5' RACE reads, giving one row per CDR3 protein. The profile shows about 190,000 distinct CDR3 sequences, around 18% of them singletons. Specimen: PBMCs or a T cell subset sorted from them (not recorded which). These receptors were collected from an adult woman who had mild COVID-19 (a few samples of this study predate the infection). Cell type and time point are not known. The CDR3 runs from the conserved cysteine through the conserved F or W. Fields, in order: V gene, D gene, clone size, J gene, CDR3 protein, CDR3 DNA. The D gene is left open where the match is weak. Some rows mark clone size as missing; the rest say once, few, many or name a class of expanded clone.

v_gene: TRBV20-1; d_gene: TRBD1; abundance: many; j_gene: TRBJ1-2; CDR3aa: CSAGTGGAYGYTF; CDR3nt: TGCAGTGCCGGGACAGGGGGCGCCTATGGCTACACCTTC
v_gene: TRBV7-2; d_gene: NA; abundance: many; j_gene: TRBJ2-5; CDR3aa: CASSLSIKETQYF; CDR3nt: TGTGCCAGCAGCTTATCCATTAAAGAGACCCAGTACTTC
v_gene: TRBV3-1; d_gene: TRBD1; abundance: NA; j_gene: TRBJ1-4; CDR3aa: CASGRQGYEKLFF; CDR3nt: TGTGCCAGCGGTCGACAGGGTTATGAAAAACTGTTTTTT
v_gene: TRBV24-1; d_gene: NA; abundance: few; j_gene: TRBJ2-5; CDR3aa: CAAYYPGERETQYF; CDR3nt: TGTGCCGCCTACTATCCGGGGGAACGGGAGACCCAGTACTTC
v_gene: TRBV7-3; d_gene: NA; abundance: NA; j_gene: TRBJ2-1; CDR3aa: CASSLTSAGYRGTYNEQFF; CDR3nt: TGTGCCAGCAGCTTAACCTCTGCCGGTTACCGGGGAACCTACAATGAGCAGTTCTTC
v_gene: TRBV20-1; d_gene: NA; abundance: few; j_gene: TRBJ2-6; CDR3aa: CSLEDSGANVLTF; CDR3nt: TGCAGTCTCGAAGACTCTGGGGCCAACGTCCTGACTTTC
v_gene: TRBV7-9; d_gene: NA; abundance: NA; j_gene: TRBJ2-5; CDR3aa: CASSLYRKADEETQYF; CDR3nt: TGTGCCAGCAGCTTATATAGGAAGGCGGACGAAGAGACCCAGTACTTC
v_gene: TRBV12-3/TRBV12-4; d_gene: NA; abundance: few; j_gene: TRBJ1-1; CDR3aa: CASSLAQGTEAFF; CDR3nt: TGTGCCAGCAGTTTAGCTCAGGGCACTGAAGCTTTCTTT
v_gene: TRBV2; d_gene: NA; abundance: NA; j_gene: TRBJ1-2; CDR3aa: CASSDGGGYTF; CDR3nt: TGTGCCAGCAGTGATGGGGGAGGCTACACCTTC
v_gene: TRBV5-1; d_gene: TRBD2; abundance: NA; j_gene: TRBJ2-1; CDR3aa: CASSLLISGGNNEQFF; CDR3nt: TGCGCCAGCAGCCTACTAATTAGCGGGGGGAACAATGAGCAGTTCTTC
v_gene: TRBV9; d_gene: TRBD2; abundance: few; j_gene: TRBJ2-3; CDR3aa: CASSVAGGPDTQYF; CDR3nt: TGTGCCAGCAGCGTTGCGGGGGGCCCCGATACGCAGTATTTT
v_gene: TRBV12-3/TRBV12-4; d_gene: NA; abundance: NA; j_gene: TRBJ2-5; CDR3aa: CASRSDWGETQYF; CDR3nt: TGTGCCAGCAGGTCGGACTGGGGGGAGACCCAGTACTTC
v_gene: TRBV6-1; d_gene: TRBD2; abundance: once; j_gene: TRBJ2-2; CDR3aa: CAIRLAGNTGELFF; CDR3nt: TGTGCCATTCGACTAGCGGGGAACACCGGGGAGCTGTTTTTT
v_gene: TRBV3-1; d_gene: NA; abundance: few; j_gene: TRBJ1-1; CDR3aa: CASSPWTGNTEAFF; CDR3nt: TGTGCCAGCAGCCCATGGACGGGGAACACTGAAGCTTTCTTT
v_gene: TRBV30; d_gene: NA; abundance: NA; j_gene: TRBJ1-1; CDR3aa: CAWSLDSYTEAFF; CDR3nt: TGTGCCTGGAGTCTGGACAGTTACACTGAAGCTTTCTTT
v_gene: TRBV20-1; d_gene: NA; abundance: few; j_gene: TRBJ1-1; CDR3aa: CSARYGSGGNTEAFF; CDR3nt: TGCAGTGCTAGGTATGGTTCGGGCGGTAACACTGAAGCTTTCTTT
v_gene: TRBV12-3/TRBV12-4; d_gene: NA; abundance: NA; j_gene: TRBJ2-4; CDR3aa: CASSLTRDGAKNIQYF; CDR3nt: TGTGCCAGCAGTTTAACGCGGGATGGGGCCAAAAACATTCAGTACTTC
v_gene: TRBV2; d_gene: TRBD1; abundance: few; j_gene: TRBJ1-1; CDR3aa: CASSTGTGTEAFF; CDR3nt: TGTGCCAGCAGCACAGGGACAGGGACTGAAGCTTTCTTT
v_gene: TRBV6-1; d_gene: TRBD1; abundance: few; j_gene: TRBJ1-2; CDR3aa: CASSDRGTAGYGYTF; CDR3nt: TGTGCCAGCAGTGATAGGGGGACAGCTGGCTATGGCTACACCTTC
v_gene: TRBV12-3/TRBV12-4; d_gene: NA; abundance: few; j_gene: TRBJ1-3; CDR3aa: CASGSLSGNTIYF; CDR3nt: TGTGCCAGCGGCAGCCTATCTGGAAACACCATATATTTT
v_gene: TRBV9; d_gene: TRBD1; abundance: few; j_gene: TRBJ1-2; CDR3aa: CASSQRQGAEGYTF; CDR3nt: TGTGCCAGCAGCCAGAGACAGGGGGCGGAGGGCTACACCTTC
v_gene: TRBV4-3; d_gene: NA; abundance: NA; j_gene: TRBJ1-2; CDR3aa: CASSQDRQINYGYTF; CDR3nt: TGCGCCAGCAGCCAAGATAGGCAGATTAACTATGGCTACACCTTC
v_gene: TRBV10-3; d_gene: TRBD1; abundance: many; j_gene: TRBJ1-1; CDR3aa: CAIRPGQGVNTEAFF; CDR3nt: TGTGCCATCAGACCGGGACAGGGGGTGAACACTGAAGCTTTCTTT
v_gene: TRBV20-1; d_gene: NA; abundance: few; j_gene: TRBJ2-5; CDR3aa: CSASQAQETQYF; CDR3nt: TGCAGTGCTAGCCAGGCCCAAGAGACCCAGTACTTC
v_gene: TRBV20-1; d_gene: NA; abundance: many; j_gene: TRBJ2-2; CDR3aa: CSASFRRNTGELFF; CDR3nt: TGCAGTGCTAGTTTTCGGAGGAACACCGGGGAGCTGTTTTTT
v_gene: TRBV12-3/TRBV12-4; d_gene: NA; abundance: NA; j_gene: TRBJ2-3; CDR3aa: CASQDPTLAGSTDTQYF; CDR3nt: TGTGCCAGCCAGGACCCTACACTAGCAGGGAGCACAGATACGCAGTATTTT
v_gene: TRBV2; d_gene: NA; abundance: few; j_gene: TRBJ1-5; CDR3aa: CASSDTAFNQPQHF; CDR3nt: TGTGCCAGCAGTGACACAGCCTTTAATCAGCCCCAGCATTTT
v_gene: TRBV27; d_gene: TRBD1; abundance: NA; j_gene: TRBJ2-3; CDR3aa: CASSYDRGKSDTQYF; CDR3nt: TGTGCCAGCAGTTATGACAGGGGAAAATCAGATACGCAGTATTTT
v_gene: TRBV6-2/TRBV6-3; d_gene: TRBD2; abundance: few; j_gene: TRBJ2-1; CDR3aa: CASSPGLAINEQFF; CDR3nt: TGTGCCAGCAGTCCCGGACTAGCGATTAATGAGCAGTTCTTC
v_gene: TRBV4-2; d_gene: NA; abundance: many; j_gene: TRBJ2-7; CDR3aa: CASSQGYGGNVYEQYF; CDR3nt: TGTGCCAGCAGCCAAGGGTACGGGGGAAACGTTTACGAGCAGTACTTC
v_gene: TRBV4-2; d_gene: NA; abundance: NA; j_gene: TRBJ1-4; CDR3aa: CASSQDARTYEKLFF; CDR3nt: TGTGCCAGCAGCCAAGATGCCAGGACTTATGAAAAACTGTTTTTT
v_gene: TRBV5-1; d_gene: NA; abundance: NA; j_gene: TRBJ2-5; CDR3aa: CASSLAGHSGETQYF; CDR3nt: TGCGCCAGCAGCCTAGCTGGGCACTCCGGGGAGACCCAGTACTTC
v_gene: TRBV5-1; d_gene: NA; abundance: NA; j_gene: TRBJ2-1; CDR3aa: CASSLDRADGNNEQFF; CDR3nt: TGCGCCAGCAGCTTGGATCGGGCGGACGGGAACAATGAGCAGTTCTTC
v_gene: TRBV7-9; d_gene: NA; abundance: NA; j_gene: TRBJ1-1; CDR3aa: CATGKDTEAFF; CDR3nt: TGTGCCACAGGGAAAGACACTGAAGCTTTCTTT
v_gene: TRBV7-9; d_gene: NA; abundance: NA; j_gene: TRBJ1-1; CDR3aa: CASIALNTEAFF; CDR3nt: TGTGCCAGCATAGCCCTGAACACTGAAGCTTTCTTT
v_gene: TRBV7-2; d_gene: TRBD2; abundance: NA; j_gene: TRBJ2-3; CDR3aa: CASSLSLAVSTDTQYF; CDR3nt: TGTGCCAGCAGCTTATCCCTAGCGGTGAGCACAGATACGCAGTATTTT
v_gene: TRBV5-1; d_gene: TRBD2; abundance: NA; j_gene: TRBJ2-5; CDR3aa: CASSLTSGSLETQYF; CDR3nt: TGCGCCAGCAGCTTGACTAGCGGGAGTCTTGAGACCCAGTACTTC
v_gene: TRBV24-1; d_gene: TRBD1; abundance: NA; j_gene: TRBJ1-2; CDR3aa: CATGQGNGYTF; CDR3nt: TGTGCCACCGGACAGGGGAATGGCTACACCTTC
v_gene: TRBV12-3/TRBV12-4; d_gene: NA; abundance: few; j_gene: TRBJ2-7; CDR3aa: CASSLTGSSEQYF; CDR3nt: TGTGCCAGCAGTTTAACAGGGTCGTCCGAGCAGTACTTC
v_gene: TRBV19; d_gene: NA; abundance: NA; j_gene: TRBJ2-7; CDR3aa: CASSIVFQGSLYEQYF; CDR3nt: TGTGCCAGTAGTATAGTTTTCCAGGGGAGTCTCTACGAGCAGTACTTC
v_gene: TRBV6-5; d_gene: NA; abundance: few; j_gene: TRBJ1-1; CDR3aa: CASTRQSQNTEAFF; CDR3nt: TGTGCCAGTACCCGACAGAGCCAGAACACTGAAGCTTTCTTT
v_gene: TRBV6-5; d_gene: NA; abundance: NA; j_gene: TRBJ1-6; CDR3aa: CASSYHNSPLHF; CDR3nt: TGTGCCAGCAGTTACCACAATTCACCCCTCCACTTT
v_gene: TRBV4-2; d_gene: TRBD2; abundance: few; j_gene: TRBJ2-3; CDR3aa: CASSPDPGLAGDYRTDTQYF; CDR3nt: TGTGCCAGCAGCCCCGACCCGGGACTAGCGGGGGATTACCGCACAGATACGCAGTATTTT
v_gene: TRBV20-1; d_gene: TRBD1; abundance: few; j_gene: TRBJ2-7; CDR3aa: CSARQGYEQYF; CDR3nt: TGCAGTGCTCGACAGGGCTACGAGCAGTACTTC
v_gene: TRBV5-4; d_gene: TRBD1; abundance: NA; j_gene: TRBJ1-1; CDR3aa: CASSFRDRDTEAFF; CDR3nt: TGTGCCAGCAGCTTTCGGGACAGGGACACTGAAGCTTTCTTT
v_gene: TRBV5-1; d_gene: NA; abundance: few; j_gene: TRBJ2-7; CDR3aa: CASSLGTGNSYEQYF; CDR3nt: TGCGCCAGCAGCCTCGGGACGGGTAACTCCTACGAGCAGTACTTC
v_gene: TRBV20-1; d_gene: NA; abundance: NA; j_gene: TRBJ1-2; CDR3aa: CSAIRQINYGYTF; CDR3nt: TGCAGTGCCATACGACAGATAAACTATGGCTACACCTTC
v_gene: TRBV7-3; d_gene: TRBD2; abundance: NA; j_gene: TRBJ2-2; CDR3aa: CASRFGAGRDTGELFF; CDR3nt: TGTGCCAGCAGATTCGGAGCAGGGAGGGACACCGGGGAGCTGTTTTTT
v_gene: TRBV29-1; d_gene: TRBD1; abundance: NA; j_gene: TRBJ1-2; CDR3aa: CSVELGQGPANYGYTF; CDR3nt: TGCAGCGTTGAATTGGGACAGGGGCCAGCTAACTATGGCTACACCTTC
v_gene: TRBV4-3; d_gene: TRBD2; abundance: few; j_gene: TRBJ2-1; CDR3aa: CASSPRASGNDEQFF; CDR3nt: TGCGCCAGCAGCCCGCGGGCTAGCGGGAACGATGAGCAGTTCTTC
v_gene: TRBV7-2; d_gene: NA; abundance: medium-sized; j_gene: TRBJ2-7; CDR3aa: CASSLGAPRGRGYEQYF; CDR3nt: TGTGCCAGCAGCTTAGGAGCCCCTAGGGGACGGGGTTACGAGCAGTACTTC
v_gene: TRBV27; d_gene: TRBD1; abundance: few; j_gene: TRBJ1-1; CDR3aa: CASRGNRGNTEAFF; CDR3nt: TGTGCCAGCAGGGGGAACAGGGGTAACACTGAAGCTTTCTTT
v_gene: TRBV7-3; d_gene: NA; abundance: NA; j_gene: TRBJ2-3; CDR3aa: CASSLGQSADTQYF; CDR3nt: TGTGCCAGCAGCTTAGGGCAATCAGCGGATACGCAGTATTTT
v_gene: TRBV6-6; d_gene: NA; abundance: few; j_gene: TRBJ2-5; CDR3aa: CASSPGGIYYGETQYF; CDR3nt: TGTGCCAGCAGTCCCGGCGGGATCTACTATGGAGAGACCCAGTACTTC
v_gene: TRBV7-9; d_gene: NA; abundance: few; j_gene: TRBJ1-2; CDR3aa: CASSYGQSSYYGYTF; CDR3nt: TGTGCCAGCAGCTACGGACAGTCTTCGTACTATGGCTACACCTTC
v_gene: TRBV4-1; d_gene: NA; abundance: NA; j_gene: TRBJ2-1; CDR3aa: CAGSGGGGGPHNEQFF; CDR3nt: TGCGCCGGCTCAGGGGGAGGGGGGGGCCCCCACAATGAGCAGTTCTTC
v_gene: TRBV12-3/TRBV12-4; d_gene: TRBD2; abundance: NA; j_gene: TRBJ2-7; CDR3aa: CASSARRGDEQYF; CDR3nt: TGTGCCAGCAGTGCCCGCCGGGGGGACGAGCAGTACTTC